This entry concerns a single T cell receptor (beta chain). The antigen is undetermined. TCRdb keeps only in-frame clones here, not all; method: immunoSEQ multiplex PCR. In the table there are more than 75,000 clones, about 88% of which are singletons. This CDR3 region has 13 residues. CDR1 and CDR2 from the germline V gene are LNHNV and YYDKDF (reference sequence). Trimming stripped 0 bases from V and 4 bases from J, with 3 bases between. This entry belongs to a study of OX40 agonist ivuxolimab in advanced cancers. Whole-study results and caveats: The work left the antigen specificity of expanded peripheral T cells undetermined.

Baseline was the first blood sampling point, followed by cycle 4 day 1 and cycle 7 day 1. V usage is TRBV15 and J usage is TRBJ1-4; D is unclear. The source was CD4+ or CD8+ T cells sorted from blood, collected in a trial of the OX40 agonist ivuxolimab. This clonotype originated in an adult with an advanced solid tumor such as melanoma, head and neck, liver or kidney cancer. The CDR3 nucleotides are TGTGCCACCAGCAGAGATCATAATGAAAAACTGTTTTTT. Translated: CATSRDHNEKLFF. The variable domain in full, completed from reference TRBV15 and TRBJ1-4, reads DAMVIQNPRYQVTQFGKPVTLSCSQTLNHNVMYWYQQKSSQAPKLLFHYYDKDFNNEADTPDNFQSRRPNTSFCFLDIRSPGLGDTAMYLCATSRDHNEKLFFGSGTQLSVL.